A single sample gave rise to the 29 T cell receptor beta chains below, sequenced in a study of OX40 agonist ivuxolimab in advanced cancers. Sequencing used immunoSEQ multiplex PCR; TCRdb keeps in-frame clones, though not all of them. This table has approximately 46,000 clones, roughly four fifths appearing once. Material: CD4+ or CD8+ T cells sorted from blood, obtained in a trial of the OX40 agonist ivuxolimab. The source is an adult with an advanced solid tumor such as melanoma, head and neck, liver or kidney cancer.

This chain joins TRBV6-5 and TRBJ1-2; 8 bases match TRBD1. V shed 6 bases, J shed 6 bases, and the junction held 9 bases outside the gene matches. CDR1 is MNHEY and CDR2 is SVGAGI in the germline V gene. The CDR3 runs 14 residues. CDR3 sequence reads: CASSRQGWGDGYTF. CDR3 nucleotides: TGTGCCAGCAGCAGACAGGGGTGGGGGGATGGCTACACCTTC.

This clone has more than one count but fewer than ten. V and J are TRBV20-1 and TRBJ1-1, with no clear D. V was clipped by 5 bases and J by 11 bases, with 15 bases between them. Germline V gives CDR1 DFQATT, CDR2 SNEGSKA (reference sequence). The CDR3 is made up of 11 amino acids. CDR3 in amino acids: CSALVHRDAFF. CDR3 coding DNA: TGCAGTGCTCTTGTCCACCGAGACGCTTTCTTT.

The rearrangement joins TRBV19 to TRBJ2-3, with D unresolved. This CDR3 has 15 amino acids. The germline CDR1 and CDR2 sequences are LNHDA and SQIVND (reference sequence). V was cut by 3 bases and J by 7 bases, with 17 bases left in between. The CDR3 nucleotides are TGTGCCAGTAGTATCGCACAAACCCACACTCATACGCAGTATTTT. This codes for CASSIAQTHTHTQYF.

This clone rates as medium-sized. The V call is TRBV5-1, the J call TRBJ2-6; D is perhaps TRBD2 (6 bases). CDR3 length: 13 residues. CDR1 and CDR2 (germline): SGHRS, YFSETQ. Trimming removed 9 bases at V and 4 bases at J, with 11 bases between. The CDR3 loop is CATRREGANVLTF. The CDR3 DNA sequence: TGCGCCACCCGGAGGGAGGGGGCCAACGTCCTGACTTTC. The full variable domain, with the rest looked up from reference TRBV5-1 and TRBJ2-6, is KAGVTQTPRYLIKTRGQQVTLSCSPISGHRSVSWYQQTPGQGLQFLFEYFSETQRNKGNFPGRFSGRQFSNSRSEMNVSTLELGDSALYLCATRREGANVLTFGAGSRLTVL.

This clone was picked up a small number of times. This CDR3 is CASSVIKITNEKLFF. The CDR3 DNA reads TGTGCCAGCAGTGTAATTAAGATCACTAATGAAAAACTGTTTTTT. The chain combines TRBV6-1 with TRBJ1-4; D gene unclear. Between the trimmed V and J ends, which lost 4 bases and 2 bases, there was a span of 11 bases. CDR1 is MNHNS, CDR2 SASEGT, per germline. The CDR3 has 15 amino acids.

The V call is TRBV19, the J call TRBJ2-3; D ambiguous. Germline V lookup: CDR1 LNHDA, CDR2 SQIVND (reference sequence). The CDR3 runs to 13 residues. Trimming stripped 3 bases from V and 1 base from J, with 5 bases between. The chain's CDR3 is CASSIGRTDTQYF. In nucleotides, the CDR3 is TGTGCCAGTAGTATCGGCCGCACAGATACGCAGTATTTT.

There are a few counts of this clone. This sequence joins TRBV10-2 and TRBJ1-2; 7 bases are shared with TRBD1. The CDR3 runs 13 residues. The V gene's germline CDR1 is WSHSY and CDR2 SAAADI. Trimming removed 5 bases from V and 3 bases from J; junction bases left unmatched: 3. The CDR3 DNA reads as TGCGCCAGCAGTTTTGACAGGGACTATGGCTACACCTTC. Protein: CASSFDRDYGYTF.

In DNA form, the CDR3 reads TGTGCCAGCAGCCCTTTAGACAGCAGCTCCTATAATTCACCCCTCCACTTT. Translating gives CASSPLDSSSYNSPLHF. J is TRBJ1-6 and V is TRBV5-5; possible D gene TRBD1, 5 bases. V lost 4 bases and J 0 bases, leaving 14 bases between the germline ends. Germline CDR1 SGHKS, CDR2 YYEKEE (reference sequence). The CDR3 loop spans 17 amino acids.

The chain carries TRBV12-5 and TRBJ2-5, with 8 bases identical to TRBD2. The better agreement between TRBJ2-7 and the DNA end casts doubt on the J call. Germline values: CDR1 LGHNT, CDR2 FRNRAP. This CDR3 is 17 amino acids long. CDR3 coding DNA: TGTGCTAGTGGTTTGGTCCCACGGGCGGGGGGCCCCGGCGAGCAGTACTTC. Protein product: CASGLVPRAGGPGEQYF.

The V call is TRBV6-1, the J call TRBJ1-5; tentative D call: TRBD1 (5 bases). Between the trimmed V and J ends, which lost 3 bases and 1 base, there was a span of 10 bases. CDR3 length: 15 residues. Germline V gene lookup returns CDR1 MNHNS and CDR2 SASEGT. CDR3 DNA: TGTGCCAGCAGTGAGGGAGGGGTAAGCAATCAGCCCCAGCATTTT. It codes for CASSEGGVSNQPQHF.

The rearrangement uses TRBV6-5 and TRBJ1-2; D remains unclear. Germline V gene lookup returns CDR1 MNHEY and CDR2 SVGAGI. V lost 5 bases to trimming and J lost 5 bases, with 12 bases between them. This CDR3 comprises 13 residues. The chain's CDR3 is CASSVDPGYGYTF. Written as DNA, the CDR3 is TGTGCCAGCAGTGTAGACCCGGGGTATGGCTACACCTTC.

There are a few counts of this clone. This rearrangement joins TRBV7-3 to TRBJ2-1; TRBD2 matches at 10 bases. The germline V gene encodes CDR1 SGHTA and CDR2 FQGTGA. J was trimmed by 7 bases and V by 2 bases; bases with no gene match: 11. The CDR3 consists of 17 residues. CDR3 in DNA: TGTGCCAGCAGCTTATACCGAGCGGGAGGGCTTCGGAATGAGCAGTTCTTC. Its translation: CASSLYRAGGLRNEQFF.

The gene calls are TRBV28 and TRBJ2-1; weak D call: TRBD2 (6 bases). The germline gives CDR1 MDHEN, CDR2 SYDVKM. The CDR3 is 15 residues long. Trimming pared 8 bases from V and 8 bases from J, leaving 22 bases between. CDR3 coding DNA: TGTGCCAGCCTTGGGGTCCGGGAGAGAGTCGATGAGCAGTTCTTC. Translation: CASLGVRERVDEQFF.

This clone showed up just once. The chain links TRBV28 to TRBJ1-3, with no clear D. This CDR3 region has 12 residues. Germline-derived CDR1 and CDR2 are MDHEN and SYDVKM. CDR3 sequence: CAQESSGNTIYF. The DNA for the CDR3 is TGTGCTCAGGAGAGCTCTGGAAACACCATATATTTT.

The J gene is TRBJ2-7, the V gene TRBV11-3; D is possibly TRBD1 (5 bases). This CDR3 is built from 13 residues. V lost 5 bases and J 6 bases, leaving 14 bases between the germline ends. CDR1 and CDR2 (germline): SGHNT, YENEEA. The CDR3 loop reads CASSQVPGFEQYF. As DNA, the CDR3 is TGTGCCAGCAGCCAGGTCCCAGGGTTCGAGCAGTACTTC. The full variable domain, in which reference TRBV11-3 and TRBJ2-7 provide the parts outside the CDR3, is EAGVVQSPRYKIIEKKQPVAFWCNPISGHNTLYWYLQNLGQGPELLIRYENEEAVDDSQLPKDRFSAERLKGVDSTLKIQPAELGDSAVYLCASSQVPGFEQYFGPGTRLTVT.

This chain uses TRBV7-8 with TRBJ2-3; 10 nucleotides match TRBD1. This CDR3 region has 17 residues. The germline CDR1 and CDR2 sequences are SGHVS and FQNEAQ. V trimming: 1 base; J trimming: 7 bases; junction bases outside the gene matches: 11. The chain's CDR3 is CASSLVGDRGLVNTQYF. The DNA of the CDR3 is TGTGCCAGCAGCTTAGTGGGAGACAGGGGGCTGGTAAATACGCAGTATTTT.

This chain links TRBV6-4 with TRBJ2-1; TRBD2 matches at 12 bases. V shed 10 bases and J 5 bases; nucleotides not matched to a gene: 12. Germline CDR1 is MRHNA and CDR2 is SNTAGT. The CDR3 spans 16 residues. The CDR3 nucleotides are TGTGCCACCTCTCCGTACTGGACTAGCGGGGACAATGAGCAGTTCTTC. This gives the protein CATSPYWTSGDNEQFF.

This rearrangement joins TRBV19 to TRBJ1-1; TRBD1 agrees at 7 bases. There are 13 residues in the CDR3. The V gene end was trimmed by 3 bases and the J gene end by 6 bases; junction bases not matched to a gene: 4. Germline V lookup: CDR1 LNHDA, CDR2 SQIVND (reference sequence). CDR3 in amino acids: CASSINDRAEAFF. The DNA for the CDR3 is TGTGCCAGTAGTATTAATGACAGGGCTGAAGCTTTCTTT.

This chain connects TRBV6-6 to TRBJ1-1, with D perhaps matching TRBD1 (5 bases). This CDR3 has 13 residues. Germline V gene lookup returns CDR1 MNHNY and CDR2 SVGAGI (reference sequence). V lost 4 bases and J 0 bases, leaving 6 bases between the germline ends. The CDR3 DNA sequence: TGTGCCAGCAGTTCACAGGTGAACACTGAAGCTTTCTTT. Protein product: CASSSQVNTEAFF.

CDR3 bases: TGTGCCAGCAGCCGGGGGGGAGGGAGCAATCAGCCCCAGCATTTT. This sequence encodes CASSRGGGSNQPQHF. V usage is TRBV7-2 and J usage is TRBJ1-5; possibly TRBD1 for D (5 bases). Trimming took off 5 bases at V and 1 base at J, with 12 bases between the two ends. Per the germline V gene, CDR1 is SGHTA and CDR2 is FQGNSA. CDR3 length: 15 residues.

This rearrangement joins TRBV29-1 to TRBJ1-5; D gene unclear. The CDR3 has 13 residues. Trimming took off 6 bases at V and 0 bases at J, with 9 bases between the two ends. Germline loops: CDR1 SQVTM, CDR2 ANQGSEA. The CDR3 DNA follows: TGCAGCGTGGGTGACTATAGCAATCAGCCCCAGCATTTT. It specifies CSVGDYSNQPQHF.

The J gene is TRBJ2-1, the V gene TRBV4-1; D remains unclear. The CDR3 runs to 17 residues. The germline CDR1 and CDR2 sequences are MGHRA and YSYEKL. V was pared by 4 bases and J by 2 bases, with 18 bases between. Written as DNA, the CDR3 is TGCGCCAGCAGCCGCCGAACGGAACGGTGGCCCTACAATGAGCAGTTCTTC. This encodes CASSRRTERWPYNEQFF.

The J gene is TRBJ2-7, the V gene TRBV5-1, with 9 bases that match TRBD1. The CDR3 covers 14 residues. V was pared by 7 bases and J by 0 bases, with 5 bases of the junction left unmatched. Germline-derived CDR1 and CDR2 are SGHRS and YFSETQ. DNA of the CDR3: TGCGCCAGCGGACAGGGACAGGGCTCCTACGAGCAGTACTTC. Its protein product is CASGQGQGSYEQYF.

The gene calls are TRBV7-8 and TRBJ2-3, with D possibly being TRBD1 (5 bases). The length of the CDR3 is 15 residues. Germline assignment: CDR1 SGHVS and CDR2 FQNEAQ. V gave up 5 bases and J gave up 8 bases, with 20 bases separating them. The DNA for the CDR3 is TGTGCCAGCAGCGGCCGCCTGGGGAAGGGGCGTACGCAGTATTTT. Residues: CASSGRLGKGRTQYF.

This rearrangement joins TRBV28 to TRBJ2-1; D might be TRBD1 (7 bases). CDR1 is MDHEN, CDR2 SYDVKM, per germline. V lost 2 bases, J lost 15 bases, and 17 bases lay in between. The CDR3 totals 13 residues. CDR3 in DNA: TGTGCCAGCAGTTTAGGAGGGACAGATATCCCGTTCTTC. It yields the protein CASSLGGTDIPFF.

The CDR3 loop is CASSTSRFGGYTF. For the CDR3, the DNA is TGTGCCAGCAGCACTTCTAGGTTTGGTGGCTACACCTTC. V is TRBV2 and J is TRBJ1-2; D unclear. The germline V gene has CDR1 SNHLY and CDR2 FYNNEI. The V end lost 6 bases, the J end lost 7 bases, and 15 bases lay between the germline ends. The CDR3 is made up of 13 amino acids.

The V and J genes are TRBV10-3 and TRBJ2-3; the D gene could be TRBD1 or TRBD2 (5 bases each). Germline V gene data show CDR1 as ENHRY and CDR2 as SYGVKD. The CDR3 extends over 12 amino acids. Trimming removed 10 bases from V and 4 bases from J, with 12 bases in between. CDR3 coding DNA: TGTGCCACCGGCTGGGACGCAGATACGCAGTATTTT. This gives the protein CATGWDADTQYF.

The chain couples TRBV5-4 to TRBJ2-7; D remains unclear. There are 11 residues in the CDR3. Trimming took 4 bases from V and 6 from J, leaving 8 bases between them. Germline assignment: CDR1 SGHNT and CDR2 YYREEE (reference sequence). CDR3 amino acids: CASSLSGEQYF. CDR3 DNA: TGTGCCAGCAGCCTTTCCGGCGAGCAGTACTTC.

CDR3: CASSLQRTRTRDTIYF. CDR3 DNA: TGTGCCAGCAGCTTACAGAGAACGCGGACACGGGACACCATATATTTT. This chain uses TRBV7-3 with TRBJ1-3, with TRBD1 as a possible D gene (5 bases). The germline V and J ends were trimmed by 2 bases and 8 bases, with 19 bases remaining between them. Germline CDR1 SGHTA, CDR2 FQGTGA. The CDR3 consists of 16 residues. The variable domain in full, completed from reference TRBV7-3 and TRBJ1-3, reads GAGVSQTPSNKVTEKGKYVELRCDPISGHTALYWYRQSLGQGPEFLIYFQGTGAADDSGLPNDRFFAVRPEGSVSTLKIQRTERGDSAVYLCASSLQRTRTRDTIYFGEGSWLTVV.